A single T cell receptor (beta chain) is shown here with its context. The antigen is unknown. The CDR3 length is 16 residues. The V end lost 4 bases, the J end lost 3 bases, and 16 bases lay between the germline ends. Lactation, pregnancy, other autoimmune disease or uncontrolled infection excluded patients. This sample was taken from a study of T cells in Graves' hyperthyroidism and ophthalmopathy. Researchers amplified the TCR beta CDR3 regions from RNA transcripts. The HTBI primer set was used in a first-round RT-PCR of the TCR CDR3. Using its own MiXCR run on the multiplex PCR reads, TCRdb lists one record per CDR3 protein. The table lists under 350,000 distinct CDR3 sequences, over 15% of them singletons. Overall study results and limits: A median around 5.9 months before onset, the model predicted ophthalmopathy. In blood, most of the thyroid clonotypes expanded above 0.001 were also present.

V gene TRBV12-3 or TRBV12-4 combines with J gene TRBJ1-5; TRBD1 might be the D (5 bases). Material for sequencing was blood. This receptor was taken from a woman aged 55-69 years with Graves' ophthalmopathy. CDR3 region: CASSSSLRGANQPQHF. The CDR3 DNA sequence: TGTGCCAGCAGTTCTTCTCTTCGGGGCGCCAATCAGCCCCAGCATTTT.